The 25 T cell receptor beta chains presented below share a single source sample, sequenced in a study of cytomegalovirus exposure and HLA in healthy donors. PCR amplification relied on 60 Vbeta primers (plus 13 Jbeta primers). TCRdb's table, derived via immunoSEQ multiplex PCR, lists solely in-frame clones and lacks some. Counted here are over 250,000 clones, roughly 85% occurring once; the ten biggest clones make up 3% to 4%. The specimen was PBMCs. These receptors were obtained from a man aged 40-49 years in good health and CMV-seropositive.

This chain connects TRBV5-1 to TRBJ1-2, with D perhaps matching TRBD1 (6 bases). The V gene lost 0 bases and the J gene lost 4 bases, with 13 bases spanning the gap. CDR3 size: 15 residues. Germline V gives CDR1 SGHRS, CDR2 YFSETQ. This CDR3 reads CASSLDRASAYGYTF. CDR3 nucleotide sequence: TGCGCCAGCAGCTTGGACAGGGCGTCCGCCTATGGCTACACCTTC.

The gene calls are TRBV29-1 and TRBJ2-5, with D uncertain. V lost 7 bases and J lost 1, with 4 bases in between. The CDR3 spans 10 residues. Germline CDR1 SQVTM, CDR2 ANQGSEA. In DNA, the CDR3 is TGCAGCGGCAGCCAAGAGACCCAGTACTTC. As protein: CSGSQETQYF. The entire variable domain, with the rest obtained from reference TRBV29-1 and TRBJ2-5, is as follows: SAVISQKPSRDICQRGTSLTIQCQVDSQVTMMFWYRQQPGQSLTLIATANQGSEATYESGFVIDKFPISRPNLTFSTLTVSNMSPEDSSIYLCSGSQETQYFGPGTRLLVL.

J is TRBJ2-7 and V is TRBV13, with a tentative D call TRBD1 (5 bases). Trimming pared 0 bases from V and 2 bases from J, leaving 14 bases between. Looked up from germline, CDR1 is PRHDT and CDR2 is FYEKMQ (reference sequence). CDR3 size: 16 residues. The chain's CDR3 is CASSLGPGHQTYEQYF. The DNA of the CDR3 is TGTGCCAGCAGCTTAGGCCCAGGGCACCAGACCTACGAGCAGTACTTC.

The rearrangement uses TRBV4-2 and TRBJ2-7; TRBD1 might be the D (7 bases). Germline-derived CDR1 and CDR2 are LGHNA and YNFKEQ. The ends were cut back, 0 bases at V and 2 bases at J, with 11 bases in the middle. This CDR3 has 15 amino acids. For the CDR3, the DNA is TGTGCCAGCAGCCAAGATCTCAGGGGGGCCTACGAGCAGTACTTC. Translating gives CASSQDLRGAYEQYF.

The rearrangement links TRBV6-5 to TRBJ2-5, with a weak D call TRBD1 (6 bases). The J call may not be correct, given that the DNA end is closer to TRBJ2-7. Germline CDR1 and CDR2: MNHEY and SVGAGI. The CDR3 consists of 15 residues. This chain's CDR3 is CASSYSVAGDYEQYF. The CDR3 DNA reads TGTGCCAGCAGTTACTCGGTGGCAGGGGATTACGAGCAGTACTTC.

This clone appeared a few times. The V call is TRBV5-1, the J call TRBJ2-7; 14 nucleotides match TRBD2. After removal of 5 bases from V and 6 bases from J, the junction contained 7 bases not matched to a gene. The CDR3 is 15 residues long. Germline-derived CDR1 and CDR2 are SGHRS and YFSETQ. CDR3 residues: CASRGTSGSLGEQYF. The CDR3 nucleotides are TGCGCCAGCAGGGGGACTAGCGGGAGTTTGGGCGAGCAGTACTTC.

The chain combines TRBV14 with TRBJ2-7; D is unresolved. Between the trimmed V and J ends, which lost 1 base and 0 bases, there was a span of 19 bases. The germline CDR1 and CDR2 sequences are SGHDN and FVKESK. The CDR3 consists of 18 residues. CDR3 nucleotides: TGTGCCAGCAGCCAAGCGACTGGTGTAGGCGCCAACTCCTACGAGCAGTACTTC. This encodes CASSQATGVGANSYEQYF.

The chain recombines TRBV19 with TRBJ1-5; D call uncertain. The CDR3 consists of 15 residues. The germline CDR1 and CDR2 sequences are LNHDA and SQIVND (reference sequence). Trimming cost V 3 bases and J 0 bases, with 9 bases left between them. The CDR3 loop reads CASSIGINSNQPQHF. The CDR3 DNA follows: TGTGCCAGTAGTATTGGCATTAATAGCAATCAGCCCCAGCATTTT.

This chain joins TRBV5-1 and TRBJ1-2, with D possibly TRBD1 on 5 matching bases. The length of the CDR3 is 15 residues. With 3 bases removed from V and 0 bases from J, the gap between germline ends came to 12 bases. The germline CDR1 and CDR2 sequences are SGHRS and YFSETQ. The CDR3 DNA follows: TGCGCCAGCAGCTGGTCTCAACAGGCTAACTATGGCTACACCTTC. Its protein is CASSWSQQANYGYTF. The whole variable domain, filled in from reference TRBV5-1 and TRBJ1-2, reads KAGVTQTPRYLIKTRGQQVTLSCSPISGHRSVSWYQQTPGQGLQFLFEYFSETQRNKGNFPGRFSGRQFSNSRSEMNVSTLELGDSALYLCASSWSQQANYGYTFGSGTRLTVV.

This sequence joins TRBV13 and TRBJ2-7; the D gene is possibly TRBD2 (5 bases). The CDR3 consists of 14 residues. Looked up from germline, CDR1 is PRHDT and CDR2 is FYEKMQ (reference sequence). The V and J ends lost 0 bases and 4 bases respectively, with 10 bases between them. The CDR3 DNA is TGTGCCAGCAGCTTAGGCGGACCGGGATACGAGCAGTACTTC. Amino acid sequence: CASSLGGPGYEQYF. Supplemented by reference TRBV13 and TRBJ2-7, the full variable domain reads AAGVIQSPRHLIKEKRETATLKCYPIPRHDTVYWYQQGPGQDPQFLISFYEKMQSDKGSIPDRFSAQQFSDYHSELNMSSLELGDSALYFCASSLGGPGYEQYFGPGTRLTVT.

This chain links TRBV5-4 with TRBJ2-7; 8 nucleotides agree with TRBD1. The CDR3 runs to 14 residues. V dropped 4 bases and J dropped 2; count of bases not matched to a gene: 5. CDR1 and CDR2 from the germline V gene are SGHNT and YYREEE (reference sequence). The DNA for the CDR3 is TGTGCCAGCAGCCCGGGACAGGCGACCTACGAGCAGTACTTC. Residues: CASSPGQATYEQYF.

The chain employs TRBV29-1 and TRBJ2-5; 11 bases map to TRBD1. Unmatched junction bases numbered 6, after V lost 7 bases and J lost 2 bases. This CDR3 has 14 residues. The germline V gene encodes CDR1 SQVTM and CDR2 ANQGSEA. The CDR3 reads CSAEDRGLQETQYF. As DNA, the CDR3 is TGCAGCGCAGAGGACAGGGGGCTGCAAGAGACCCAGTACTTC.

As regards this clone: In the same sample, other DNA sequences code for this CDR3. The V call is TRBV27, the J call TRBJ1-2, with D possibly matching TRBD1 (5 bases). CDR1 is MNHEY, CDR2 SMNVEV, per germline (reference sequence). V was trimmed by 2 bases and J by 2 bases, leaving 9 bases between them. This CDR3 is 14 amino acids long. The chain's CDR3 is CASSLSGGNYGYTF. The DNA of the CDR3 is TGTGCCAGCAGTTTAAGCGGGGGAAACTATGGCTACACCTTC.

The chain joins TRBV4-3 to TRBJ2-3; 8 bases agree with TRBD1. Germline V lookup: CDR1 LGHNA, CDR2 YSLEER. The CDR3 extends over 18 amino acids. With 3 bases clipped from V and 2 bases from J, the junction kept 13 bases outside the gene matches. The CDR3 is CASSHGFGQGRVTDTQYF. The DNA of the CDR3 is TGCGCCAGCAGCCATGGATTTGGACAGGGAAGGGTCACAGATACGCAGTATTTT.

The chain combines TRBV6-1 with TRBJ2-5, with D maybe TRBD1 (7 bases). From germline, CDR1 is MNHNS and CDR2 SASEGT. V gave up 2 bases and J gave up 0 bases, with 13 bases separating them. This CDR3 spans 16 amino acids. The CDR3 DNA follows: TGTGCCAGCAGTGAATGGGCAGGGGGGAACCAAGAGACCCAGTACTTC. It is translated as CASSEWAGGNQETQYF.

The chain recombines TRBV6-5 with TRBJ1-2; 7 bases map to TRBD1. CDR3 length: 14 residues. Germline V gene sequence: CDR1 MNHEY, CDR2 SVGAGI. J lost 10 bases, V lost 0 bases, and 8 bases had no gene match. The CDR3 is CASSYSVTGTLYTF. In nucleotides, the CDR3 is TGTGCCAGCAGTTACTCTGTGACAGGGACCCTCTACACCTTC.

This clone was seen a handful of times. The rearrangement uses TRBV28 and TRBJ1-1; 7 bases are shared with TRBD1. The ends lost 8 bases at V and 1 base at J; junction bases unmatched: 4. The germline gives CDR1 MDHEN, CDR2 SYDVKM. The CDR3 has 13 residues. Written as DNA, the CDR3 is TGTGCCAGCTGGACAGGTGGGAACACTGAAGCTTTCTTT. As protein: CASWTGGNTEAFF.

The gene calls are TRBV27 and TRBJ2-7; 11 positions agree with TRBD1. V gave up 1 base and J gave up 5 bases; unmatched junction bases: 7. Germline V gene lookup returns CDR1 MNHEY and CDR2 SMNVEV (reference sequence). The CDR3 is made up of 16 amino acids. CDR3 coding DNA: TGTGCCAGCAGTTTATTTGGGACAGGGGGATCTAACGAGCAGTACTTC. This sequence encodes CASSLFGTGGSNEQYF.

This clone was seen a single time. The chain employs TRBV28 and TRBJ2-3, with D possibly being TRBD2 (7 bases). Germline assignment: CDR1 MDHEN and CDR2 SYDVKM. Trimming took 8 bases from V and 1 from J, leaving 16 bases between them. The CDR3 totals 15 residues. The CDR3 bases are TGTGCCAGCCGGTGGGGGAGGGGGGGCACAGATACGCAGTATTTT. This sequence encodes CASRWGRGGTDTQYF.

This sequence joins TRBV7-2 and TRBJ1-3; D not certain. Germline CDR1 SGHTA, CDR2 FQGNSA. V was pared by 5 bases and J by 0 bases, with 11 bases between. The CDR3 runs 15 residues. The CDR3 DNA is TGTGCCAGCAGCCAACTGGACTCCTCTGGAAACACCATATATTTT. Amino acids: CASSQLDSSGNTIYF.

The CDR3 is CASSIQSGWGTEAFF. The CDR3, as DNA: TGTGCCAGTAGTATCCAATCGGGATGGGGAACTGAAGCTTTCTTT. The chain links TRBV19 to TRBJ1-1, with D unclear. Germline CDR1 reads LNHDA; CDR2 reads SQIVND (reference sequence). The V end lost 3 bases, the J end lost 5 bases, and 16 bases lay between the germline ends. The CDR3 is 15 amino acids.

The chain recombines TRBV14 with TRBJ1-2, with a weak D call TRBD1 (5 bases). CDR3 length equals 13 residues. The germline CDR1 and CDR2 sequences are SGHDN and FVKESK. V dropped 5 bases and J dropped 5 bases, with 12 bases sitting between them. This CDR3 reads CASSAQGSYGYTF. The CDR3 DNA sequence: TGTGCCAGCAGCGCGCAGGGATCATATGGCTACACCTTC.

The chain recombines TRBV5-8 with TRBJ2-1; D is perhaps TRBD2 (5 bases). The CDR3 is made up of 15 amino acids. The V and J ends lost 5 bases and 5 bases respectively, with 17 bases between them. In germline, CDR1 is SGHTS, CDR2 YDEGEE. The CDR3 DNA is TGTGCCAGCAGTTACGTTCGGGGTCTCGACAATGAGCAGTTCTTC. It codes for CASSYVRGLDNEQFF.

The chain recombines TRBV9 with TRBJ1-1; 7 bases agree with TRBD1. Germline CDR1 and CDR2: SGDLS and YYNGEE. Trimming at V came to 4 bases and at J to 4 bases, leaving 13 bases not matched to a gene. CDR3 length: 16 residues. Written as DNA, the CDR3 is TGTGCCAGCAGCCTCGACAGGGATAGAGGGGGCACTGAAGCTTTCTTT. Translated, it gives CASSLDRDRGGTEAFF.

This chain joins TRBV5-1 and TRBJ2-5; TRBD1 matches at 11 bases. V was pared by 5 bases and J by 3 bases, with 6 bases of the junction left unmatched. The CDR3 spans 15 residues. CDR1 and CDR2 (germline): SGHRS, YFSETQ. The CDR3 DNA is TGCGCCAGCAGGCCCGGGACAGGGGGGGAAGAGACCCAGTACTTC. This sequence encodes CASRPGTGGEETQYF.